The 15 T cell receptor beta chains reported below all come from one sample, sequenced in a study of human T cells and chemical hapten exposure. TCRdb analysed the RACE reads with MiXCR anew, one entry per CDR3 protein. This sample carries under 200,000 distinct CDR3 sequences, 14% of them seen once, and the ten largest clones take 1.5% to 2%. Time point of the sample: patch test 1, 2 weeks after DPC sensitization. Treatment of the sample: therapeutic diphenylcyclopropenone sensitization with weekly scalp DPC. Sequencing was performed on whole blood, taken in connection with sensitization to the hapten diphenylcyclopropenone (DPC). These receptors originate from a woman aged 30 to 39 with alopecia areata. Some clones in this sample may be carry-over from other donors' samples.

The table lists this clonotype with a few counts. The chain links TRBV28 to TRBJ2-6, with 7 bases fitting TRBD1. Trimming at V came to 4 bases and at J to 0 bases, leaving 6 bases not matched to a gene. The CDR3 has 17 residues. CDR1 and CDR2 from the germline V gene are MDHEN and SYDVKM. The CDR3 nucleotides read TGTGCCAGCAGTTCCGGGCAGGGGGACTCTGGGGCCAACGTCCTGACTTTC. This gives the protein CASSSGQGDSGANVLTF.

This clonotype has ten or more counts. The J gene is TRBJ2-1, the V gene TRBV7-6; tentative D call: TRBD1 (5 bases). This CDR3 has 15 residues. Per germline, CDR1 SGHVS and CDR2 FNYEAQ. V was shortened by 5 bases and J by 4 bases, with 15 bases between the two germline ends. CDR3 DNA sequence: TGTGCCAGCAGCCCTCGACAGACGTCTTACAATGAGCAGTTCTTC. It is translated as CASSPRQTSYNEQFF.

This clonotype was detected many times. The chain combines TRBV11-3 with TRBJ2-2; unclear D gene. V was pared by 4 bases and J by 5 bases, with 26 bases between. Germline V CDR1 and CDR2: SGHNT, YENEEA. The CDR3 loop spans 19 amino acids. CDR3 region: CASSSGGPSIQPETGELFF. The CDR3 bases are TGTGCCAGCAGCTCAGGCGGCCCTTCAATCCAGCCAGAAACCGGGGAGCTGTTTTTT.

The rearrangement joins TRBV28 to TRBJ2-7, with D tentatively TRBD1 (5 bases). V was cut by 6 bases and J by 6 bases, with 18 bases left in between. This CDR3 contains 14 residues. Per the germline V gene, CDR1 is MDHEN and CDR2 is SYDVKM. The CDR3 DNA reads as TGTGCCAGCAGCCCCAAGGGGTGGATTGGCGAGCAGTACTTC. Protein: CASSPKGWIGEQYF.

The chain combines TRBV6-5 with TRBJ1-5, with D possibly matching TRBD1 (5 bases). The CDR3 has 15 residues. The V gene's germline CDR1 is MNHEY and CDR2 SVGAGI. V lost 6 bases, J lost 4 bases, and 16 bases lay in between. The CDR3 DNA reads TGTGCCAGCAGGACGAACGGGGCCGTGAATCAGCCCCAGCATTTT. Translated, it gives CASRTNGAVNQPQHF.

V is TRBV12-3 or TRBV12-4 and J is TRBJ1-6, with D uncertain. The ends were cut back, 5 bases at V and 10 bases at J, with 9 bases in the middle. The CDR3 runs to 12 residues. The CDR3 DNA is TGTGCCAGCAGTCCACCCTCATCACCCCTCCACTTT. It codes for CASSPPSSPLHF.

This clonotype was seen once. The CDR3 protein is CSARDLRVAGGFRTDTQYF. Written as DNA, the CDR3 is TGCAGTGCTAGAGATCTCCGGGTAGCGGGAGGATTTCGCACAGATACGCAGTATTTT. This chain connects TRBV20-1 to TRBJ2-3; 10 bases are shared with TRBD2. Trimming took 0 bases from V and 1 from J; bases not matched to a gene: 13. Germline V gene sequence: CDR1 DFQATT, CDR2 SNEGSKA (reference sequence). The CDR3 totals 19 residues.

This clonotype was counted many times. V gene TRBV28 combines with J gene TRBJ1-5; possible D gene TRBD1, 5 bases. The CDR3 extends over 16 amino acids. V gave up 3 bases and J gave up 4 bases, with 16 bases separating them. Germline V gene sequence: CDR1 MDHEN, CDR2 SYDVKM. The CDR3: CASSLSPGGRNQPQHF. CDR3 in DNA: TGTGCCAGCAGTTTGAGCCCGGGGGGGAGAAATCAGCCCCAGCATTTT. The whole variable domain, filled in from reference TRBV28 and TRBJ1-5, reads DVKVTQSSRYLVKRTGEKVFLECVQDMDHENMFWYRQDPGLGLRLIYFSYDVKMKEKGDIPEGYSVSREKKERFSLILESASTNQTSMYLCASSLSPGGRNQPQHFGDGTRLSIL.

This clonotype was recorded a few times. The chain's CDR3 is CASSQAGTSGNNEQFF. CDR3 coding DNA: TGTGCCAGCAGCCAAGCTGGCACTAGCGGAAACAATGAGCAGTTCTTC. The V gene is TRBV4-2, the J gene TRBJ2-1; TRBD2 matches 8 bases. The germline gives CDR1 LGHNA, CDR2 YNFKEQ. Trimming removed 1 base from V and 5 bases from J; junction bases left unmatched: 7. The length of the CDR3 is 16 residues.

The chain links TRBV10-3 to TRBJ1-1; TRBD1 agrees at 7 bases. The germline CDR1 and CDR2 sequences are ENHRY and SYGVKD. This CDR3 has 14 residues. J gave up 0 bases and V 3 bases, and 1 base lay outside the gene matches. The CDR3 is CAISDGQVNTEAFF. CDR3 coding DNA: TGTGCCATCAGTGACGGACAGGTGAACACTGAAGCTTTCTTT.

The chain joins TRBV7-2 to TRBJ2-7, with TRBD1 matching over 10 bases. The J segment lost 5 bases and the V segment lost 1 base, leaving 5 bases of the junction unmatched. CDR1 SGHTA and CDR2 FQGNSA come from the germline V gene. This CDR3 spans 15 amino acids. This chain's CDR3 is CASSLVGTGVHEQYF. CDR3 DNA: TGTGCCAGCAGCTTAGTGGGGACAGGGGTCCACGAGCAGTACTTC.

This clonotype occurred a few times. The rearrangement uses TRBV12-3 or TRBV12-4 and TRBJ2-3; 8 bases align to TRBD2. With V trimmed by 4 bases and J by 5 bases, 8 bases remained unmatched. The CDR3 totals 15 residues. The CDR3: CASSWGSGALDTQYF. CDR3 DNA sequence: TGTGCCAGCAGTTGGGGTAGCGGGGCCTTAGATACGCAGTATTTT.

The genes are TRBV3-1 and TRBJ2-3, with D tentatively TRBD1 (5 bases). V gave up 4 bases and J gave up 5 bases, with 22 bases separating them. The CDR3 is made up of 17 amino acids. CDR1 is LGHDT, CDR2 YNNKEL, per germline (reference sequence). The CDR3 DNA reads as TGTGCCAGCAGCCTCCGAAATTCAGGGCGCCGCGGAGATACGCAGTATTTT. It yields the protein CASSLRNSGRRGDTQYF.

The table lists this clonotype with a few counts. The CDR3 is CSASGGGSYEQYF. CDR3 DNA sequence: TGCAGTGCCTCAGGGGGCGGTTCCTACGAGCAGTACTTC. The J gene is TRBJ2-7, the V gene TRBV20-1; 8 positions agree with TRBD1. This CDR3 comprises 13 residues. From germline, CDR1 is DFQATT and CDR2 SNEGSKA (reference sequence). With V trimmed by 6 bases and J by 1 base, 5 bases remained unmatched.

CDR3 protein: CASSFAYEQYF. The CDR3 nucleotides read TGTGCCAGCAGCTTTGCCTACGAGCAGTACTTC. The V gene is TRBV7-2, the J gene TRBJ2-7, with no clear D. CDR1 SGHTA and CDR2 FQGNSA come from the germline V gene. Trimming shortened V by 3 bases and J by 2 bases, and 2 bases separated the two germline ends. The CDR3 is 11 amino acids. The full variable domain, rest sourced from reference TRBV7-2 and TRBJ2-7, is GAGVSQSPSNKVTEKGKDVELRCDPISGHTALYWYRQSLGQGLEFLIYFQGNSAPDKSGLPSDRFSAERTGGSVSTLTIQRTQQEDSAVYLCASSFAYEQYFGPGTRLTVT.